This TCR beta chain was observed in a study of T cell changes during pregnancy in multiple sclerosis. Profiling relied on immunoSEQ multiplex PCR, and the TCRdb table lists in-frame clones only, not all of them. This sample has more than 80,000 clones, with roughly 96% found just once. This CDR3 comprises 16 residues. Trimming removed 0 bases from V and 3 bases from J; junction bases left unmatched: 3. The germline V gene has CDR1 SGHRS and CDR2 YFSETQ. The source of this sequence is a female donor with multiple sclerosis, enrolled in a pregnancy study. Here the sequenced sample was peripheral blood, taken in the second trimester of pregnancy. The rearrangement links TRBV5-1 to TRBJ2-3; TRBD2 matches 11 bases. This CDR3 is CASSLGLAGKTDTQYF. For the CDR3, the DNA is TGCGCCAGCAGCTTGGGACTAGCGGGAAAAACAGATACGCAGTATTTT.